The rows below give T cell receptor beta chains drawn from one sample of a study of identical twins. TCRdb independently ran MiXCR on the 5' RACE reads; one entry per CDR3 protein. The table has 750,000 to 950,000 distinct CDR3 sequences, roughly 12% seen once. These data also formed part of another study, on yellow fever vaccine responses in identical twins.

Sequenced sample: PBMCs. These receptor sequences come from a woman between 18 and 29 years old in good health. CDR3s include the opening cysteine and the closing phenylalanine or tryptophan. The D gene is left open where the match is weak. The size entry is marked missing in some rows and otherwise reads once, few, many or a size class.

>TRBJ2-5|TRBV6-2/TRBV6-3|TRBD1|few
TGTGCCAGCAACGGAGGACAGGGAGAGGTCGAGACCCAGTACTTC
CASNGGQGEVETQYF
>TRBJ2-2|TRBV10-3|TRBD1|many
TGTGCCATCAGAGCCGGAGGGACAGGAAAGAACACCGGGGAGCTGTTTTTT
CAIRAGGTGKNTGELFF
>TRBJ1-1|TRBV20-1|-|-
TGCAGTGCTAGAGGCCTGAGCGGGTCGAACACTGAAGCTTTCTTT
CSARGLSGSNTEAFF
>TRBJ2-7|TRBV20-1|-|few
TGCAGTGCTAGAAGGGCGGATTCCTACGAGCAGTACTTC
CSARRADSYEQYF
>TRBJ2-1|TRBV6-1|TRBD1|-
TGTGCCAGCAGTGAAGTAGCAGGGGGCGCCTACAATGAGCAGTTCTTC
CASSEVAGGAYNEQFF
>TRBJ2-7|TRBV3-1|-|many
TGTGCCAGCAGCCCTAACAGGGCCGAGCAGTACTTC
CASSPNRAEQYF
>TRBJ2-4|TRBV3-1|-|few
TGTGCCAGCAGCCAGGGAGGGGGGAACATTCAGTACTTC
CASSQGGGNIQYF
>TRBJ2-7|TRBV11-1|TRBD2|few
TGTGCCAGCAGCTCGGGAAGCGGGAGGGCTATGACCCCCTACGAGCAGTACTTC
CASSSGSGRAMTPYEQYF
>TRBJ2-5|TRBV3-1|-|many
TGTGCCAGCAGCCAAGGGTCCCGAGAGACCCAGTACTTC
CASSQGSRETQYF
>TRBJ2-1|TRBV11-2|TRBD2|-
TGTGCCAGCAGCCCCCATCGACTAGCGGGAGTTCTTGAGCAGTTCTTC
CASSPHRLAGVLEQFF
>TRBJ1-5|TRBV5-1|-|few
TGCGCCAGCAGCGGACAGATTAGCAATCAGCCCCAGCATTTT
CASSGQISNQPQHF
>TRBJ2-3|TRBV7-9|-|few
TGTGCCAGCACGCCTACCATGGCGGCAGATACGCAGTATTTT
CASTPTMAADTQYF
>TRBJ2-5|TRBV7-9|-|-
TGTGCCTGTCAACGGGACCGAGAGACCCAGTACTTC
CACQRDRETQYF
>TRBJ1-3|TRBV20-1|TRBD1|-
TGCAGTGCTGGCATGGGACAGGGAAGCTGGGCCGGAAACACCATATATTTT
CSAGMGQGSWAGNTIYF
>TRBJ1-4|TRBV11-2|-|-
TGTGCCAGCAGCTTTACGGGGGGCGTTATTAATGAAAAACTGTTTTTT
CASSFTGGVINEKLFF
>TRBJ1-1|TRBV7-9|-|-
TGTGCCAGCGGAGGCGAAGCTTTCTTT
CASGGEAFF
>TRBJ2-2|TRBV20-1|TRBD1|-
TGCAGTGCTAGGCCCCCTACAGGGGGAACCGGGGAGCTGTTTTTT
CSARPPTGGTGELFF
>TRBJ2-1|TRBV2|TRBD2|few
TGTGCCAGCAGCCCCCGTCGACTAGCGGGAAACGTCAATGAGCAGTTCTTC
CASSPRRLAGNVNEQFF
>TRBJ1-4|TRBV12-3/TRBV12-4|-|many
TGTGCCAGCAGTCCTGGATACGCAACTAATGAAAAACTGTTTTTT
CASSPGYATNEKLFF
>TRBJ1-2|TRBV12-3/TRBV12-4|-|-
TGTGCCAGCAGTCCAGGACGGAGAAACTATGGCTACACCTTC
CASSPGRRNYGYTF
>TRBJ1-5|TRBV15|-|many
TGTGCCACCAGCAGAGGACAGCCTCATCAGCCCCAGCATTTT
CATSRGQPHQPQHF
>TRBJ2-5|TRBV5-1|-|few
TGCGCCACCCAGAGGGAAGGGACCCAGTACTTC
CATQREGTQYF
>TRBJ2-5|TRBV12-3/TRBV12-4|TRBD2|many
TGTGCCAGCAGTTTACGGACTAGAGAAGAGACCCAGTACTTC
CASSLRTREETQYF
>TRBJ2-7|TRBV20-1|TRBD2|-
TGCAGTGCGGCACTAGCGGGAATCTACGAGCAGTACTTC
CSAALAGIYEQYF
>TRBJ2-1|TRBV19|TRBD1|-
TGTGCCAGTAGTATGAGGGGACAGAGCAACAATGAGCAGTTCTTC
CASSMRGQSNNEQFF
>TRBJ2-1|TRBV12-3/TRBV12-4|TRBD2|-
TGTGCCAGCAGCCCCGGGACTAGATGGCATGAGCAGTTCTTC
CASSPGTRWHEQFF
>TRBJ2-1|TRBV6-1|-|-
TGTGCCAGCGGGGGCCGGGAAACCACCTACAATGAGCAGTTCTTC
CASGGRETTYNEQFF
>TRBJ2-1|TRBV28|-|-
TGTGCCAGCAGTTCAGGGACTTCACAAGCTTACAATGAGCAGTTCTTC
CASSSGTSQAYNEQFF
>TRBJ2-3|TRBV6-5|TRBD2|few
TGTGCCAGCAGTTCCCGACCGACTAGCGGAGGCACAGATACGCAGTATTTT
CASSSRPTSGGTDTQYF
>TRBJ1-6|TRBV4-1|-|few
TGCGCCAGCAGCCAAGGACACGCTTTTGGTTCACCCCTCCACTTT
CASSQGHAFGSPLHF
>TRBJ2-1|TRBV28|-|few
TGTGCCAGCAGTTTATCGCCTAGTCTAAGTGAGCAGTTCTTC
CASSLSPSLSEQFF
>TRBJ2-1|TRBV4-1|-|few
TGCGCCAGCAGCCACCCCCCGGCGGGGCAAAACAATGAGCAGTTCTTC
CASSHPPAGQNNEQFF
>TRBJ2-1|TRBV15|TRBD2|-
TGTGCCACCGCGGGCGTAGCGGGAGGGAGGGGCAATGAGCAGTTCTTC
CATAGVAGGRGNEQFF
>TRBJ2-7|TRBV20-1|TRBD2|few
TGCAGTGCTAGAGATAGGGAGGGACTATACCGATACGAGCAGTACTTC
CSARDREGLYRYEQYF
>TRBJ1-5|TRBV7-6|TRBD1|-
TGTGCCAGCAGCTTAGGCCAAAAATCAGGGGGCCCCAATCAGCCCCAGCATTTT
CASSLGQKSGGPNQPQHF
>TRBJ1-3|TRBV4-1|-|few
TGCGCCAGCAGCCGTTTACAGGAGAGCTCTGGAAACACCATATATTTT
CASSRLQESSGNTIYF
>TRBJ2-2|TRBV12-3/TRBV12-4|TRBD1|-
TGTGCCAGCAGTGAGACAGGGAATCGCGCCGGGGAGCTGTTTTTT
CASSETGNRAGELFF
>TRBJ1-1|TRBV10-3|-|-
TGTGCCATCAGTGCCGGGAACACTGAAGCTTACTTT
CAISAGNTEAYF
>TRBJ1-1|TRBV4-1|-|-
TGCGCCAGCAGCCAAGTACAGCTGGACACTGAAGCTTTCTTT
CASSQVQLDTEAFF
>TRBJ2-1|TRBV9|TRBD2|few
TGTGCCAGCAGCGTAGAGGGCAGCGGGAGTAATGAGCAGTTCTTC
CASSVEGSGSNEQFF
>TRBJ1-2|TRBV5-1|-|-
TGCGCCAGCAGCTGGGACACCGACTATGGCTACACCTTC
CASSWDTDYGYTF